The 14 T cell receptor beta chains presented below share a single source sample, sequenced in a study of neurological immune-mediated disorders (dated by TCRdb to about 2019). Library construction relied on 5' RACE. The reads were generated on an Illumina HiSeq 2500. TCRdb passed the public sequencing reads through fastp at Q25 and MiXCR, retaining productive beta sequences. All rows with the same CDR3 protein become a single entry with the most common DNA and genes. The sample table holds about 20,000 distinct CDR3 sequences, of which 7% to 8.5% were seen once. Around 16% of the sample belongs to the ten largest clones. The sample comprised CD8+ T cells from blood. Receptor source: a woman aged 25 to 39 with HTLV-1-associated myelopathy (HAM/TSP).

This clonotype was observed at least ten times. This sequence joins TRBV5-1 and TRBJ2-5, with D maybe TRBD1 (5 bases). The V gene lost 4 bases and the J gene lost 0 bases, with 13 bases spanning the gap. The CDR3 has 15 amino acids. Per the germline V gene, CDR1 is SGHRS and CDR2 is YFSETQ. This chain's CDR3 is CASSPRTRYQETQYF. The CDR3, as DNA: TGCGCCAGCAGCCCCAGGACAAGATACCAAGAGACCCAGTACTTC.

This clonotype was counted ten times or more. This chain joins TRBV20-1 and TRBJ1-6; D is possibly TRBD1 (6 bases). Germline CDR1 DFQATT, CDR2 SNEGSKA (reference sequence). V was clipped by 0 bases and J by 6 bases, with 15 bases between them. There are 16 residues in the CDR3. As DNA, the CDR3 is TGCAGTGCTAGAGATCGGCAGGGGCGAATTAATTCACCCCTCCACTTT. This translates into CSARDRQGRINSPLHF.

This clonotype was seen at least ten times. This rearrangement joins TRBV6-5 to TRBJ1-5, with a possible D match to TRBD1 (6 bases). V lost 5 bases and J 5 bases, leaving 13 bases between the germline ends. Germline-derived CDR1 and CDR2 are MNHEY and SVGAGI. This CDR3 region has 14 residues. The CDR3 DNA sequence: TGTGCCAGCAGTACCGGGGGCGCCGATCAGCCCCAGCATTTT. Protein: CASSTGGADQPQHF.

Remarks on this clonotype: A read error may account for a junction end that differs from germline. V is TRBV4-1 and J is TRBJ1-3; D remains unclear. Germline CDR1 reads MGHRA; CDR2 reads YSYEKL. The CDR3 runs 17 residues. CDR3 in amino acids: CASSQGSSAMAGNTIYF. The CDR3 bases are TGCGCCAGCAGTCAAGGGTCCAGCGCCATGGCCGGAAACACCATATATTTT.

This clonotype was seen at least ten times. The chain employs TRBV14 and TRBJ2-7; D is perhaps TRBD1 or TRBD2 (7 bases each). V was pared by 4 bases and J by 6 bases, with 13 bases between. The CDR3 is 13 amino acids. The V gene's germline CDR1 is SGHDN and CDR2 FVKESK. The CDR3 sequence: CASSPQGGAEQYF. The CDR3 DNA reads TGTGCCAGCAGCCCGCAGGGGGGGGCCGAGCAGTACTTC.

The table lists this clonotype with many counts. The V and J genes are TRBV27 and TRBJ1-2; possibly TRBD1 for D (5 bases). The CDR3 runs 13 residues. The V end lost 4 bases, the J end lost 8 bases, and 14 bases lay between the germline ends. Germline V lookup: CDR1 MNHEY, CDR2 SMNVEV (reference sequence). CDR3 bases: TGTGCCAGCAGTTACAGGAGTGGGTACGGCTACACCTTC. Its translation: CASSYRSGYGYTF.

Ten or more counts support this clonotype. The gene calls are TRBV6-5 and TRBJ2-1, with TRBD1 identical over 9 bases. The CDR3 runs to 15 residues. The germline gives CDR1 MNHEY, CDR2 SVGAGI. With V trimmed by 4 bases and J by 1 base, 2 bases remained unmatched. CDR3: CASSFGQGSYNEQFF. The CDR3 bases are TGTGCCAGCAGTTTTGGACAGGGGTCCTACAATGAGCAGTTCTTC.

In its sample, this clonotype was seen many times. The chain couples TRBV27 to TRBJ1-2; 7 positions match TRBD1. V was clipped by 9 bases and J by 8 bases; unmatched bases: 9. Germline V gene lookup returns CDR1 MNHEY and CDR2 SMNVEV (reference sequence). The CDR3 covers 12 residues. The CDR3 is CASFDRVDGYTF. CDR3 bases: TGTGCCAGTTTCGACAGGGTCGACGGCTACACCTTC.

This clonotype was seen repeatedly, ten times or more. Germline is not matched at one junction end, which may reflect a read error. The genes are TRBV7-8 and TRBJ1-6, with D possibly TRBD1 on 5 matching bases. CDR3 length equals 17 residues. The germline gives CDR1 SGHVS, CDR2 FQNEAQ. CDR3 sequence (DNA): TGTGCCGGCAGCCCAACTCTCCAGGGTTACGATAATTCACCCCTCCACTTT. Protein: CAGSPTLQGYDNSPLHF.

This clonotype occurred many times. The chain recombines TRBV12-3 or TRBV12-4 with TRBJ2-2, with D perhaps TRBD1 (5 bases). V gave up 3 bases and J gave up 2 bases, with 13 bases separating them. The CDR3 runs 16 residues. The CDR3 spells CASSFHSGLNTGELFF. As DNA, the CDR3 is TGTGCCAGCAGTTTTCACTCAGGGTTAAACACCGGGGAGCTGTTTTTT.

This clonotype appeared many times. The chain recombines TRBV6-1 with TRBJ2-3; D perhaps matches TRBD1 (5 bases). In germline, CDR1 is MNHNS, CDR2 SASEGT. CDR3 length equals 13 residues. Trimming shortened V by 7 bases and J by 0 bases, and 8 bases separated the two germline ends. The CDR3 DNA reads TGTGCCAGCAATAGACAGAGCACAGATACGCAGTATTTT. This gives the protein CASNRQSTDTQYF.

This clonotype was recorded many times. The V and J genes are TRBV12-3 or TRBV12-4 and TRBJ1-6; no firm D call. This CDR3 comprises 9 residues. V was cut by 6 bases and J by 13 bases, with 4 bases left in between. DNA of the CDR3: TGTGCCAGCAGCTCCCCCCTCCACTTT. As protein: CASSSPLHF.

This clonotype appeared many times. The chain uses TRBV10-3 and TRBJ1-2; unclear D gene. Germline CDR1 is ENHRY and CDR2 is SYGVKD. Between the trimmed V and J ends, which lost 6 bases and 5 bases, there was a span of 13 bases. The length of the CDR3 is 13 residues. CDR3 protein: CAIRDDVSYGYTF. The CDR3 bases are TGTGCCATCAGAGACGACGTTAGTTATGGCTACACCTTC.

This clonotype was seen at least ten times. The chain joins TRBV12-3 or TRBV12-4 to TRBJ2-3, with 10 bases that match TRBD2. The CDR3 spans 15 residues. V lost 1 base and J lost 5; bases outside the gene matches: 3. The CDR3 protein is CASSLGASGGDTQYF. CDR3 in DNA: TGTGCCAGCAGTTTAGGGGCTAGCGGGGGAGATACGCAGTATTTT.